A selection of T cell receptor beta chains follows, all from one sample in a study of beta chain features in type 1 diabetes. TCRdb keeps only in-frame clones here, not all; method: immunoSEQ multiplex PCR. The sample lists under 450,000 clones, roughly 14% seen once, with about 0.04% in the top ten. Sequenced material: naive CD4+ T cells from blood. The receptors derive from a man aged 30 to 45 in good health. The CDR3 runs from the conserved cysteine through the conserved F or W. Each record gives: V gene, clone size, D gene, J gene, CDR3 DNA, CDR3 protein. A D gene is named only where the DNA matches it firmly. Only some rows state a clone size, as once, few, many or a class for expanded clones.

>TRBV19|few|NA|TRBJ1-1
TGTGCCAGTAGATACAGGGAGAACACTGAAGCTTTCTTT
CASRYRENTEAFF
>TRBV18|NA|NA|TRBJ2-5
TGTGCCAGCTCACCACAACCATCGTTCCTCCAAGAGACCCAGTACTTC
CASSPQPSFLQETQYF
>TRBV7-2|NA|NA|TRBJ1-1
TGTGCCAGCAGCAGGGGGGACACTGAAGCTTTCTTT
CASSRGDTEAFF
>TRBV18|few|NA|TRBJ1-1
TGTGCCAGCTCACCCCGGACCGGGAACACTGAAGCTTTCTTT
CASSPRTGNTEAFF
>TRBV5-1|NA|NA|TRBJ1-2
TGCGCCAGCAGCTTGGCTGGTATCTATGGCTACACCTTC
CASSLAGIYGYTF
>TRBV4-3|NA|TRBD2|TRBJ2-5
TGCGCCAGCAGCCAAGAGGGGGGGAAGGACGAGACCCAGTACTTC
CASSQEGGKDETQYF
>TRBV7-9|few|TRBD1|TRBJ2-4
TGTGCCAGCAGCTTGAGGGGGCGGAACATTCAGTACTTC
CASSLRGRNIQYF
>TRBV19|few|TRBD1|TRBJ1-4
TGTGCCAGTACGTACAGGGGGAATGAAAAACTGTTTTTT
CASTYRGNEKLFF
>TRBV30|few|NA|TRBJ2-1
TGTGCCTGGGCCAAGCGAAGGGAGCAGTTCTTC
CAWAKRREQFF
>TRBV30|NA|NA|TRBJ2-1
TGTGCCTGGAGTGTAAGGGTGGGACTTTCCTCCTACAATGAGCAGTTCTTC
CAWSVRVGLSSYNEQFF
>TRBV27|few|TRBD1|TRBJ1-1
TGTGCCAGCAGTTTATCCGGGACAGTGAACACTGAAGCTTTCTTT
CASSLSGTVNTEAFF
>TRBV9|few|TRBD2|TRBJ2-5
TGTGCCAGCAGCGCTAGCGGGATAAGGGAGACCCAGTACTTC
CASSASGIRETQYF
>TRBV4-3|NA|TRBD2|TRBJ2-3
TGCGCCAGCAGCCAAGGGCGGGAGGGAGGTACGCAGTATTTT
CASSQGREGGTQYF
>TRBV14|many|NA|TRBJ2-1
TGTGCCAGCAGCCAGGCAGGGATTGAGCAGTTCTTC
CASSQAGIEQFF
>TRBV18|few|NA|TRBJ2-6
TGTGCCAGCTCACCGGGTGGGGCCAACGTCCTGACTTTC
CASSPGGANVLTF
>TRBV11-2|NA|NA|TRBJ2-1
TGTGCCAGCAGCTTAGATCGGGGGATCTACAATGAGCAGTTCTTC
CASSLDRGIYNEQFF
>TRBV5-6|NA|TRBD2|TRBJ2-1
TGTGCCAGCAGCTTGGTTGGGGGACTAGCGGGAGCCCACTGGTTCTTC
CASSLVGGLAGAHWFF
>TRBV11-3|NA|NA|TRBJ2-3
TGTGCCAGCAGCTTCGGACGTAGGACCAGCACAGATACGCAGTATTTT
CASSFGRRTSTDTQYF
>TRBV18|few|NA|TRBJ2-5
TGTGCCAGCTCAACAGGGAAAGAGACCCAGTACTTC
CASSTGKETQYF
>TRBV9|NA|NA|TRBJ2-3
TGTGCCAGCAGCGTAGACCCGGGAACAGATACGCAGTATTTT
CASSVDPGTDTQYF
>TRBV11-3|NA|NA|TRBJ2-3
TGTGCCAGCAGCTTAGGGATAACTTCAGATACGCAGTATTTT
CASSLGITSDTQYF
>TRBV6-1|NA|NA|TRBJ2-4
TGTGCCAGCAGTGGCACCCGGACCTACGGCATTCAGTACTTC
CASSGTRTYGIQYF
>TRBV6-5|once|NA|TRBJ2-5
TGTGCCAGCAGCGCCGCACCAGGGAGAGAGACCCAGTACTTC
CASSAAPGRETQYF
>TRBV29-1|NA|TRBD1|TRBJ1-2
TGCAGCGCTGTCGGCGGGACAGAGATCTATGGCTACACCTTC
CSAVGGTEIYGYTF
>TRBV7-9|few|NA|TRBJ1-3
TGTGCCAGCAGCTTCTCCGGGATCGCTGGAAACACCATATATTTT
CASSFSGIAGNTIYF
>TRBV29-1|NA|NA|TRBJ2-7
TGCAGCGTGACCGGGGGAGAGGACGAGCAGTACTTC
CSVTGGEDEQYF
>TRBV6-5|few|NA|TRBJ1-1
TGTGCCAGCAGGGACCCGAACACTGAAGCTTTCTTT
CASRDPNTEAFF
>TRBV5-1|NA|NA|TRBJ2-3
TGCGCCAGCGGGACAGATACGCAGTATTTT
CASGTDTQYF
>TRBV4-2|few|TRBD2|TRBJ2-1
TGTGCCAGCAGCCCGTCACTAGCGAGGGCCACCGGTGAGCAGTTCTTC
CASSPSLARATGEQFF
>TRBV30|NA|NA|TRBJ2-1
TGTGCCTGGAGTGTATGGAAGAGCTCCTACAATGAGCAGTTCTTC
CAWSVWKSSYNEQFF
>TRBV11-1|few|NA|TRBJ2-1
TGTGCCAGCAGCCCAAGGGATTCCTACAATGAGCAGTTCTTC
CASSPRDSYNEQFF
>TRBV4-3|few|NA|TRBJ1-2
TGCGCCAGCAGCCAAGTGATTGCAGGGGCTGAGATGGGCTACACCTTC
CASSQVIAGAEMGYTF
>TRBV7-9|many|NA|TRBJ2-1
TGTGCCAGCAGCTTAGTGACGGACAATGAGCAGTTCTTC
CASSLVTDNEQFF
>TRBV9|few|NA|TRBJ2-1
TGTGCCAGCAGTTCTCAGGGCGGATCCTCCTACAATGAGCAGTTCTTC
CASSSQGGSSYNEQFF
>TRBV27|NA|NA|TRBJ2-6
TGTGCCAGCAGTTTTGGGTCTGGGGCCAACGTCCTGACTTTC
CASSFGSGANVLTF
>TRBV19|few|NA|TRBJ2-2
TGTGCCAGTATAGACCTGGCCGGGGAGCTGTTTTTT
CASIDLAGELFF
>TRBV5-1|few|NA|TRBJ2-3
TGCGCCAGCAGCCACAGGGTTGCAGATACGCAGTATTTT
CASSHRVADTQYF
>TRBV15|few|NA|TRBJ1-5
TGTGCCACCAGCAGAGAGGCGGTTAGCAATCAGCCCCAGCATTTT
CATSREAVSNQPQHF
>TRBV18|NA|NA|TRBJ2-2
TGTGCCAGCTCAGCCCTACAGGGAACCGGGGAGCTGTTTTTT
CASSALQGTGELFF
>TRBV30|once|NA|TRBJ2-5
TGTGCCTGGAGTGCCCACCTGGCGGGACGAGGAGAGACCCAGTACTTC
CAWSAHLAGRGETQYF
>TRBV29-1|few|TRBD2|TRBJ2-1
TGCAGCGTTGGAGCGGGATCACACAATGAGCAGTTCTTC
CSVGAGSHNEQFF
>TRBV29-1|NA|NA|TRBJ1-2
TGCAGCGTTGATCTGGGGCTGGGTAATGGCTACACCTTC
CSVDLGLGNGYTF
>TRBV10-3|NA|TRBD1|TRBJ1-5
TGTGCCATCAGCGACATGACAGGGGGAGGGCAGCCCCAGCATTTT
CAISDMTGGGQPQHF
>TRBV2|few|TRBD2|TRBJ2-5
TGTGCCAGCAGGGATCTAGCGGAGCCTCAAGAGACCCAGTACTTC
CASRDLAEPQETQYF
>TRBV4-1|NA|TRBD1|TRBJ2-7
TGCGCCAGACAACAGGTCATCTGGACAGGGGCCACGTATTATCTCTACGAGCAGTACTTC
CARQQVIWTGATYYLYEQYF